The rows below give T cell receptor beta chains drawn from one sample of a study of cytomegalovirus exposure and HLA in healthy donors. TCRdb's table, derived via immunoSEQ multiplex PCR, lists solely in-frame clones and lacks some. The table records 150,000 or so clones, around 82% of them present only once. What was sequenced was PBMCs. The receptor set was obtained from a young man in good health and CMV-seropositive. The CDR3 runs from the conserved cysteine through the conserved F or W. D genes are given only for firm matches. Expanded clones are given a class, and other clones once, few, many or no size at all.

abundance: .
v_gene: TRBV7-9
j_gene: TRBJ1-2
d_gene: TRBD1
CDR3aa: CASTHNRQGATYGYTF
CDR3nt: TGTGCCAGCACCCACAACCGACAGGGGGCGACTTATGGCTACACCTTC

abundance: .
v_gene: TRBV28
j_gene: TRBJ2-4
d_gene: TRBD1
CDR3aa: CASSYTGGGVAKNIQYF
CDR3nt: TGTGCCAGCAGTTATACAGGGGGCGGTGTCGCCAAAAACATTCAGTACTTC

abundance: few
v_gene: TRBV4-1
j_gene: TRBJ2-1
d_gene: .
CDR3aa: CASSQGGVPPYNEQFF
CDR3nt: TGCGCCAGCAGCCAAGGGGGCGTGCCACCCTACAATGAGCAGTTCTTC

abundance: .
v_gene: TRBV29-1
j_gene: TRBJ1-1
d_gene: .
CDR3aa: CSVDRGNTEAFF
CDR3nt: TGCAGCGTTGACAGGGGAAACACTGAAGCTTTCTTT

abundance: .
v_gene: TRBV4-3
j_gene: TRBJ2-3
d_gene: TRBD2
CDR3aa: CASRDTDGLGGTDTQYF
CDR3nt: TGCGCCAGCAGAGACACCGACGGCCTCGGGGGGACAGATACGCAGTATTTT

abundance: .
v_gene: TRBV30
j_gene: TRBJ2-7
d_gene: TRBD2
CDR3aa: CAWSYSGGKYEQYF
CDR3nt: TGTGCCTGGAGCTATAGCGGGGGCAAGTACGAGCAGTACTTC

abundance: .
v_gene: TRBV9
j_gene: TRBJ2-3
d_gene: .
CDR3aa: CASSAPGFGTDTQYF
CDR3nt: TGTGCCAGCAGCGCCCCGGGTTTTGGCACAGATACGCAGTATTTT

abundance: .
v_gene: TRBV5-1
j_gene: TRBJ2-7
d_gene: TRBD1
CDR3aa: CASSLDGAGTGGEQYF
CDR3nt: TGCGCCAGCAGCTTGGACGGAGCCGGGACAGGGGGCGAGCAGTACTTC

abundance: .
v_gene: TRBV30
j_gene: TRBJ2-7
d_gene: .
CDR3aa: CAWSQDSEQYF
CDR3nt: TGTGCCTGGAGTCAGGACAGCGAGCAGTACTTC

abundance: .
v_gene: TRBV7-4
j_gene: TRBJ2-6
d_gene: .
CDR3aa: CASSRLCSSQSRANVLTF
CDR3nt: TGTGCCAGCAGCAGACTGTGCAGCTCACAAAGTCGGGCCAACGTCCTGACTTTC

abundance: .
v_gene: TRBV28
j_gene: TRBJ1-5
d_gene: .
CDR3aa: CATLSSNQPQHF
CDR3nt: TGTGCCACCCTTAGTAGCAATCAGCCCCAGCATTTT

abundance: .
v_gene: TRBV9
j_gene: TRBJ2-1
d_gene: .
CDR3aa: CASSEGGPTYNEQFF
CDR3nt: TGTGCCAGCAGCGAGGGGGGGCCGACTTACAATGAGCAGTTCTTC

abundance: .
v_gene: TRBV7-9
j_gene: TRBJ2-7
d_gene: TRBD2
CDR3aa: CASSQGRWEGPHEQYF
CDR3nt: TGTGCCAGCAGCCAAGGGAGGTGGGAGGGCCCACACGAGCAGTACTTC

abundance: .
v_gene: TRBV7-7
j_gene: TRBJ2-5
d_gene: .
CDR3aa: CASSLDQAQETQYF
CDR3nt: TGTGCTAGCAGCTTAGATCAGGCCCAAGAGACCCAGTACTTC

abundance: .
v_gene: TRBV18
j_gene: TRBJ1-1
d_gene: .
CDR3aa: CASADVGGTEAFF
CDR3nt: TGTGCCAGCGCAGACGTAGGGGGCACTGAAGCTTTCTTT

abundance: once
v_gene: TRBV28
j_gene: TRBJ1-1
d_gene: .
CDR3aa: CASRKTGTNTEAFF
CDR3nt: TGTGCCAGCCGAAAGACCGGGACAAACACTGAAGCTTTCTTT

abundance: once
v_gene: TRBV30
j_gene: TRBJ1-3
d_gene: .
CDR3aa: CATRGGRDSGNTIYF
CDR3nt: TGTGCCACCCGGGGTGGGAGGGATTCTGGAAACACCATATATTTT

abundance: .
v_gene: TRBV5-3
j_gene: TRBJ2-7
d_gene: .
CDR3aa: CARSRLTGEQYF
CDR3nt: TGTGCCAGAAGCCGATTGACAGGCGAGCAGTACTTC

abundance: many
v_gene: TRBV18
j_gene: TRBJ2-1
d_gene: .
CDR3aa: CASSPLAGHEQFF
CDR3nt: TGTGCCAGCTCACCCCTGGCGGGCCATGAGCAGTTCTTC

abundance: .
v_gene: TRBV7-2
j_gene: TRBJ1-5
d_gene: .
CDR3aa: CASSLAGGNGQPQHF
CDR3nt: TGTGCCAGCAGCTTAGCCGGAGGGAATGGGCAGCCCCAGCATTTT

abundance: .
v_gene: TRBV7-8
j_gene: TRBJ2-2
d_gene: TRBD1
CDR3aa: CASSPLTGFANTGELFF
CDR3nt: TGTGCCAGCAGCCCGCTGACAGGGTTCGCGAACACCGGGGAGCTGTTTTTT

abundance: .
v_gene: TRBV2
j_gene: TRBJ2-7
d_gene: TRBD2
CDR3aa: CASKGLAGGPSSYEQYF
CDR3nt: TGTGCCAGCAAAGGACTAGCGGGAGGACCCAGCTCCTACGAGCAGTACTTC

abundance: .
v_gene: TRBV5-6
j_gene: TRBJ1-4
d_gene: .
CDR3aa: CASSFQGPGEKLFF
CDR3nt: TGTGCCAGCAGCTTCCAGGGGCCAGGAGAAAAACTGTTTTTT

abundance: .
v_gene: TRBV6-1
j_gene: TRBJ2-7
d_gene: TRBD1
CDR3aa: CASRKDRVWENLYF
CDR3nt: TGTGCCAGCAGGAAGGACAGGGTTTGGGAGAATCTGTACTTC

abundance: .
v_gene: TRBV5-4
j_gene: TRBJ1-1
d_gene: TRBD1
CDR3aa: CASSGTGGATEAFF
CDR3nt: TGTGCCAGCAGCGGTACAGGGGGCGCCACTGAAGCTTTCTTT

abundance: .
v_gene: TRBV28
j_gene: TRBJ1-5
d_gene: .
CDR3aa: CASSFVGLDNQPQHF
CDR3nt: TGTGCCAGCAGTTTCGTGGGGCTTGACAATCAGCCCCAGCATTTT

abundance: .
v_gene: TRBV27
j_gene: TRBJ2-3
d_gene: TRBD2
CDR3aa: CASSQSGGAADTQYF
CDR3nt: TGTGCCAGCAGCCAGAGCGGGGGGGCCGCAGATACGCAGTATTTT

abundance: .
v_gene: TRBV28
j_gene: TRBJ1-5
d_gene: .
CDR3aa: CASTLRGQSQHF
CDR3nt: TGTGCCAGCACTCTCCGCGGACAGTCCCAGCATTTT

abundance: .
v_gene: TRBV5-1
j_gene: TRBJ1-2
d_gene: .
CDR3aa: CASSLGQTRNGYTF
CDR3nt: TGCGCCAGCAGCTTGGGACAGACCAGAAATGGCTACACCTTC

abundance: .
v_gene: TRBV28
j_gene: TRBJ1-1
d_gene: .
CDR3aa: CASSLPLWRRDTEAFF
CDR3nt: .

abundance: .
v_gene: TRBV10-2
j_gene: TRBJ2-7
d_gene: .
CDR3aa: CASTLRVPIYEQYF
CDR3nt: TGCGCCAGCACCCTGAGAGTCCCTATATACGAGCAGTACTTC

abundance: .
v_gene: TRBV10-1
j_gene: TRBJ2-5
d_gene: TRBD2
CDR3aa: CASSVTSGSQETQYF
CDR3nt: TGCGCCAGCAGTGTGACTAGCGGTAGTCAAGAGACCCAGTACTTC

abundance: .
v_gene: TRBV19
j_gene: TRBJ1-5
d_gene: .
CDR3aa: CASSPRTGSNQPQHF
CDR3nt: TGTGCCAGTAGTCCTAGGACTGGGAGTAATCAGCCCCAGCATTTT

abundance: .
v_gene: TRBV5-6
j_gene: TRBJ1-2
d_gene: .
CDR3aa: CASSPSTENGYTF
CDR3nt: TGTGCCAGCAGCCCCTCGACAGAAAATGGCTACACCTTC

abundance: .
v_gene: TRBV7-8
j_gene: TRBJ2-2
d_gene: .
CDR3aa: CASSHRLTRGNTGELFF
CDR3nt: TGTGCCAGCAGCCACCGTTTAACGCGGGGCAACACCGGGGAGCTGTTTTTT

abundance: .
v_gene: TRBV18
j_gene: TRBJ1-1
d_gene: TRBD1
CDR3aa: CASSYTGDSNTEAFF
CDR3nt: TGTGCCAGCTCCTACACCGGGGACAGCAACACTGAAGCTTTCTTT

abundance: .
v_gene: TRBV29-1
j_gene: TRBJ2-7
d_gene: TRBD2
CDR3aa: CSVGSGRTRSYEQYF
CDR3nt: TGCAGCGTTGGTAGCGGGAGGACCCGCTCCTACGAGCAGTACTTC

abundance: .
v_gene: TRBV28
j_gene: TRBJ2-1
d_gene: TRBD1
CDR3aa: CASSLSRTGGDEQFF
CDR3nt: TGTGCCAGCAGTTTATCCAGGACAGGGGGCGATGAGCAGTTCTTC

abundance: .
v_gene: TRBV28
j_gene: TRBJ1-3
d_gene: .
CDR3aa: CASSSGTRSGNTIYF
CDR3nt: TGTGCCAGCAGTTCGGGGACACGCTCTGGAAACACCATATATTTT

abundance: .
v_gene: TRBV18
j_gene: TRBJ1-3
d_gene: .
CDR3aa: CASSPGGVAGNTIYF
CDR3nt: TGTGCCAGCTCCCCGGGAGGGGTTGCTGGAAACACCATATATTTT

abundance: .
v_gene: TRBV2
j_gene: TRBJ2-1
d_gene: TRBD1
CDR3aa: CASSQGQGALNEQFF
CDR3nt: TGTGCCAGCAGCCAGGGACAGGGGGCTTTGAATGAGCAGTTCTTC

abundance: .
v_gene: TRBV7-6
j_gene: TRBJ2-7
d_gene: TRBD1
CDR3aa: CASTPGTGREQYF
CDR3nt: TGTGCCAGCACTCCCGGGACAGGGCGCGAGCAGTACTTC

abundance: once
v_gene: TRBV5-1
j_gene: TRBJ2-1
d_gene: TRBD2
CDR3aa: CASSSRTSGVYNEQFF
CDR3nt: TGCGCCAGCAGCTCGAGGACTAGCGGGGTCTACAATGAGCAGTTCTTC

abundance: .
v_gene: TRBV27
j_gene: TRBJ1-2
d_gene: .
CDR3aa: CASSSAGYQVGYTF
CDR3nt: TGTGCCAGCAGTTCCGCAGGGTATCAAGTCGGCTACACCTTC

abundance: .
v_gene: TRBV28
j_gene: TRBJ2-3
d_gene: TRBD2
CDR3aa: CASSPVAGGRTDTQYF
CDR3nt: TGTGCCAGCAGCCCTGTAGCGGGAGGTCGCACAGATACGCAGTATTTT

abundance: few
v_gene: TRBV5-4
j_gene: TRBJ2-3
d_gene: TRBD2
CDR3aa: CASSLVVSGSTDTQYF
CDR3nt: TGTGCCAGCAGCTTGGTTGTTAGCGGGAGCACAGATACGCAGTATTTT

abundance: .
v_gene: TRBV9
j_gene: TRBJ1-1
d_gene: .
CDR3aa: CASSSGGSTEAFF
CDR3nt: TGTGCCAGCAGCAGCGGGGGTAGCACTGAAGCTTTCTTT

abundance: .
v_gene: TRBV2
j_gene: TRBJ2-6
d_gene: TRBD1
CDR3aa: CASSGQGAAGANVLTF
CDR3nt: TGTGCCAGCAGTGGACAGGGGGCGGCGGGGGCCAACGTCCTGACTTTC

abundance: .
v_gene: TRBV2
j_gene: TRBJ2-5
d_gene: .
CDR3aa: CASSGQQETQYF
CDR3nt: TGTGCCAGCAGTGGACAACAAGAGACCCAGTACTTC

abundance: once
v_gene: TRBV7-6
j_gene: TRBJ2-2
d_gene: .
CDR3aa: CASSPRAYGELFF
CDR3nt: TGTGCCAGCAGCCCTCGAGCGTACGGGGAGCTGTTTTTT

abundance: once
v_gene: TRBV19
j_gene: TRBJ1-4
d_gene: TRBD1
CDR3aa: CASLRQGAPSEKLFF
CDR3nt: TGTGCCAGTTTGAGACAGGGGGCGCCGAGTGAAAAACTGTTTTTT

abundance: .
v_gene: TRBV11-1
j_gene: TRBJ2-5
d_gene: TRBD2
CDR3aa: CASSRTSGEQETQYF
CDR3nt: TGTGCCAGCAGCAGGACTAGCGGGGAGCAAGAGACCCAGTACTTC

abundance: .
v_gene: TRBV6-5
j_gene: TRBJ1-5
d_gene: .
CDR3aa: CASRQDSNQPQHF
CDR3nt: TGTGCCAGCAGACAAGATAGCAATCAGCCCCAGCATTTT

abundance: .
v_gene: TRBV18
j_gene: TRBJ1-1
d_gene: .
CDR3aa: CASSPYEGEAFF
CDR3nt: TGTGCCAGCTCACCATATGAGGGAGAAGCTTTCTTT

abundance: .
v_gene: TRBV7-9
j_gene: TRBJ2-2
d_gene: .
CDR3aa: CASSSGDPGELFF
CDR3nt: TGTGCCAGCAGCTCAGGGGACCCCGGGGAGCTGTTTTTT

abundance: .
v_gene: TRBV30
j_gene: TRBJ2-7
d_gene: .
CDR3aa: CAWNRLFTYEQYF
CDR3nt: TGTGCCTGGAACCGACTGTTCACTTACGAGCAGTACTTC

abundance: .
v_gene: TRBV9
j_gene: TRBJ2-7
d_gene: TRBD1
CDR3aa: CASSPWDSFDEQYF
CDR3nt: TGTGCCAGCAGCCCCTGGGACAGTTTCGACGAGCAGTACTTC